One sample yielded the 9 T cell receptor beta chains listed below, sequenced in a study of read filtering for tumor transcriptome and immune sequencing. The library was built from about 400 ng RNA with molecular barcoded adaptors for alpha/delta and beta/gamma chains. TCRdb re-called the reads with MiXCR, one entry per CDR3 protein. The data contain some 140,000 distinct CDR3 sequences, less than 15% of them singletons. Sequencing input: a population of CD138-negative cells sorted from bone marrow. Receptors originate from a donor aged 40 or older with multiple myeloma.

This clonotype was recorded at least ten times. V is TRBV29-1 and J is TRBJ2-3, with unresolved D. With 0 bases removed from V and 7 bases from J, the gap between germline ends came to 5 bases. CDR1 is SQVTM and CDR2 is ANQGSEA in the germline V gene. This CDR3 has 11 amino acids. As DNA, the CDR3 is TGCAGCGTTGAAGACCCTAATACGCAGTATTTT. Its translation: CSVEDPNTQYF.

This clonotype was counted only a few times. The junction departs from germline at one end; a sequencing error may be responsible. V is TRBV4-2 and J is TRBJ2-5; 10 bases agree with TRBD2. CDR3 length: 15 residues. In germline, CDR1 is LGHNA, CDR2 YNFKEQ. The CDR3 region has the DNA TGTGCCAGCAGACCAAGGACTAGCGGACAAGGGACCCAGTACTTC. This encodes CASRPRTSGQGTQYF.

Many counts were recorded for this clonotype. This chain uses TRBV11-2 with TRBJ2-7, with D unresolved. The CDR3 contains 12 residues. V lost 4 bases, J lost 5 bases, and 9 bases lay in between. Per germline, CDR1 SGHAT and CDR2 FQNNGV. CDR3: CASSSPFHEQYF. The CDR3 nucleotides are TGTGCCAGCAGCTCACCCTTCCACGAGCAGTACTTC.

The rearrangement uses TRBV19 and TRBJ2-6; weak D call: TRBD1 (5 bases). Trimming took off 9 bases at V and 3 bases at J, with 21 bases between the two ends. In germline, CDR1 is LNHDA, CDR2 SQIVND (reference sequence). The CDR3 spans 17 residues. CDR3 residues: CASLWGRPGYGANVLTF. In nucleotides, the CDR3 is TGTGCCAGCTTGTGGGGTCGCCCAGGGTATGGGGCCAACGTCCTGACTTTC. Based on the CDR3 plus reference TRBV19 and TRBJ2-6, the full variable domain is DGGITQSPKYLFRKEGQNVTLSCEQNLNHDAMYWYRQDPGQGLRLIYYSQIVNDFQKGDIAEGYSVSREKKESFPLTVTSAQKNPTAFYLCASLWGRPGYGANVLTFGAGSRLTVL.

This clonotype was seen at least ten times. The rearrangement joins TRBV6-5 to TRBJ2-3; D is ambiguous. The CDR3 contains 13 residues. The V gene's germline CDR1 is MNHEY and CDR2 SVGAGI. V was pared by 5 bases and J by 0 bases, with 6 bases between. In DNA, the CDR3 is TGTGCCAGCAGTATCGACAGCACAGATACGCAGTATTTT. Its translation: CASSIDSTDTQYF.

This clonotype was counted at least ten times. The chain employs TRBV7-2 and TRBJ1-5; the D is unclear. CDR1 is SGHTA, CDR2 FQGNSA, per germline. The CDR3 totals 14 residues. V lost 6 bases and J lost 0, with 9 bases in between. CDR3 sequence reads: CASSWRVSNQPQHF. The DNA for the CDR3 is TGTGCCAGCAGTTGGCGAGTTAGCAATCAGCCCCAGCATTTT.

On this clonotype: The CDR3 ends on some other residue instead of the conserved phenylalanine or tryptophan, so this is likely a read error. The rearrangement uses TRBV3-1 and TRBJ2-5; D is unclear. V lost 0 bases, J lost 5 bases, and 7 bases lay in between. This CDR3 is 13 amino acids long. Germline V gene data show CDR1 as LGHDT and CDR2 as YNNKEL (reference sequence). CDR3 nucleotides: TGTGCCAGCAGCCAAGACTTGATGGAGACCCAGTACCTC. Residues: CASSQDLMETQYL.

Ten or more counts support this clonotype. V usage is TRBV25-1 and J usage is TRBJ1-1, with D perhaps matching TRBD1 (5 bases). V was shortened by 6 bases and J by 0 bases, with 11 bases between the two germline ends. Germline V gene lookup returns CDR1 MGHDK and CDR2 SYGVNS. This CDR3 is 14 amino acids long. CDR3 in amino acids: CASSAGRLNTEAFF. CDR3 bases: TGTGCCAGCAGCGCGGGACGCCTGAACACTGAAGCTTTCTTT. Drawing the rest from reference TRBV25-1 and TRBJ1-1, the complete variable domain is EADIYQTPRYLVIGTGKKITLECSQTMGHDKMYWYQQDPGMELHLIHYSYGVNSTEKGDLSSESTVSRIRTEHFPLTLESARPSHTSQYLCASSAGRLNTEAFFGQGTRLTVV.

Of note for this clonotype: A much larger clone is a single base away; this may be a read error. This rearrangement joins TRBV5-1 to TRBJ1-2; D gene uncertain. The CDR3 length is 15 residues. In germline, CDR1 is SGHRS, CDR2 YFSETQ. CDR3 sequence: CTSSLEANWGYGYTF. DNA of the CDR3: TGCACCAGCAGCTTGGAAGCCAACTGGGGATATGGCTACACCTTC.